The 26 T cell receptor beta chains below come from one sample, sequenced in a study of CD8+ T cells in alopecia areata. Extracted from the samples, RNA was reverse transcribed into cDNA to serve as the sequencing template. The assay was immunoSEQ multiplex PCR, and TCRdb's table has in-frame clones only and misses some. The table has over 200,000 clones, 50% to 65% seen once; the top ten hold 0.45%. The sequences come from CD4+ T cells sorted from blood, collected at week 0. The receptors stem from a human donor with alopecia areata.

The chain recombines TRBV5-1 with TRBJ2-1; 7 bases align to TRBD2. Germline CDR1 SGHRS, CDR2 YFSETQ. The CDR3 loop spans 12 amino acids. Trimming removed 4 bases from V and 9 bases from J; junction bases left unmatched: 4. CDR3 DNA sequence: TGCGCCAGCAGCACACCGGGAGGTGAGCAGTTCTTC. As protein: CASSTPGGEQFF.

Comments on this clone: At the DNA level, this CDR3 is encoded by other sequences in the same sample as well. The genes are TRBV29-1 and TRBJ2-2; D possibly corresponds to TRBD1 (6 bases). Looked up from germline, CDR1 is SQVTM and CDR2 is ANQGSEA. Deletions cut 7 bases from V and 5 bases from J, with 11 bases between. The CDR3 has 12 residues. The CDR3 region is CSAGTGTGELFF. For the CDR3, the DNA is TGCAGCGCCGGAACAGGGACCGGGGAGCTGTTTTTT.

The chain has TRBV5-4 and TRBJ1-4; D gene unclear. The CDR3 has 13 amino acids. Germline V gives CDR1 SGHNT, CDR2 YYREEE (reference sequence). V lost 0 bases and J lost 8, with 8 bases in between. The CDR3 loop reads CASSLGPLEKLFF. In nucleotides, the CDR3 is TGTGCCAGCAGCTTGGGTCCTTTAGAAAAACTGTTTTTT.

This clone has just a few counts. The chain uses TRBV5-6 and TRBJ2-1, with D perhaps TRBD1 or TRBD2 (5 bases each). Looked up from germline, CDR1 is SGHDT and CDR2 is YYEEEE. This CDR3 region has 14 residues. Trimming took off 0 bases at V and 8 bases at J, with 12 bases between the two ends. CDR3 coding DNA: TGTGCCAGCAGCTTGGGGGGCCCGAGGGATGAGCAGTTCTTC. Amino acid sequence: CASSLGGPRDEQFF.

The chain combines TRBV2 with TRBJ1-2, with 8 bases matching TRBD1. V shed 5 bases and J 4 bases; nucleotides not matched to a gene: 6. The CDR3 runs to 14 residues. From germline, CDR1 is SNHLY and CDR2 FYNNEI. CDR3 sequence: CASSPGQGLYGYTF. CDR3 bases: TGTGCCAGCAGTCCCGGACAGGGCCTCTATGGCTACACCTTC.

This clone showed up just a few times. The chain uses TRBV5-1 and TRBJ2-3; maybe TRBD2 (5 bases). Germline loops: CDR1 SGHRS, CDR2 YFSETQ. V dropped 6 bases and J dropped 1 base, with 12 bases sitting between them. The CDR3 has 14 amino acids. CDR3: CASKASIGTDTQYF. DNA for the CDR3: TGCGCCAGCAAGGCTAGCATAGGCACAGATACGCAGTATTTT.

This clone was observed a handful of times. The rearrangement uses TRBV9 and TRBJ1-3; D call uncertain. V lost 0 bases, J lost 0 bases, and 10 bases lay in between. The germline V gene encodes CDR1 SGDLS and CDR2 YYNGEE. The CDR3 totals 16 residues. CDR3 nucleotide sequence: TGTGCCAGCAGCGTAGAGGGCGGATACTCTGGAAACACCATATATTTT. It translates to CASSVEGGYSGNTIYF.

V usage is TRBV30 and J usage is TRBJ1-3, with D uncertain. With 0 bases removed from V and 1 base from J, the gap between germline ends came to 7 bases. Germline V gives CDR1 GTSNPN, CDR2 SVGIG (reference sequence). This CDR3 has 14 amino acids. The CDR3 region is CAWSVRSSGNTIYF. The CDR3 nucleotides read TGTGCCTGGAGTGTACGGAGTTCTGGAAACACCATATATTTT.

The chain combines TRBV29-1 with TRBJ1-1, with D tentatively TRBD1 (6 bases). The V end lost 5 bases, the J end lost 3 bases, and 16 bases lay between the germline ends. CDR1 and CDR2 (germline): SQVTM, ANQGSEA. This CDR3 spans 14 amino acids. Written as DNA, the CDR3 is TGCAGCGTTTCCCCCCGACAGGCTTACACTGAAGCTTTCTTT. Residues: CSVSPRQAYTEAFF. The full variable domain, with the rest looked up from reference TRBV29-1 and TRBJ1-1, is SAVISQKPSRDICQRGTSLTIQCQVDSQVTMMFWYRQQPGQSLTLIATANQGSEATYESGFVIDKFPISRPNLTFSTLTVSNMSPEDSSIYLCSVSPRQAYTEAFFGQGTRLTVV.

The V and J genes are TRBV11-2 and TRBJ2-1; TRBD2 might be the D (6 bases). Between the trimmed V and J ends, which lost 1 base and 0 bases, there was a span of 10 bases. Germline-derived CDR1 and CDR2 are SGHAT and FQNNGV. The CDR3 runs 16 residues. The CDR3 sequence is CASSLGRGSSYNEQFF. CDR3 nucleotides: TGTGCCAGCAGCTTAGGGCGGGGCAGCTCCTACAATGAGCAGTTCTTC.

J is TRBJ1-1 and V is TRBV4-2; no definite D call. Germline CDR1 reads LGHNA; CDR2 reads YNFKEQ. Between the trimmed V and J ends, which lost 6 bases and 5 bases, there was a span of 13 bases. The CDR3 loop spans 13 amino acids. In nucleotides, the CDR3 is TGTGCCAGCAGAAAGGTCGGGGAGACTGAAGCTTTCTTT. It specifies CASRKVGETEAFF.

This chain's CDR3 is CASSFGASTQGATGNTIYF. The CDR3 DNA reads as TGCGCCAGCAGCTTTGGGGCTTCGACACAGGGGGCAACTGGAAACACCATATATTTT. The chain is built from TRBV5-1 and TRBJ1-3; 9 nucleotides align to TRBD1. Trimming removed 2 bases from V and 2 bases from J; junction bases left unmatched: 14. The germline V gene encodes CDR1 SGHRS and CDR2 YFSETQ. The CDR3 covers 19 residues.

This chain joins TRBV2 and TRBJ2-2; D gene uncertain. The ends were cut back, 8 bases at V and 0 bases at J, with 16 bases in the middle. The CDR3 is 16 residues long. Germline loops: CDR1 SNHLY, CDR2 FYNNEI. CDR3 protein: CASGYPVVANTGELFF. In DNA form, the CDR3 reads TGTGCCAGCGGCTATCCAGTTGTCGCGAACACCGGGGAGCTGTTTTTT.

This clone was seen once. This chain joins TRBV6-5 and TRBJ1-1, with a weak D call TRBD1 (6 bases). CDR1 and CDR2 (germline): MNHEY, SVGAGI. CDR3 length: 14 residues. Between the trimmed V and J ends, which lost 5 bases and 1 base, there was a span of 11 bases. CDR3 nucleotide sequence: TGTGCCAGCAGTCACATGGGACAGAACACTGAAGCTTTCTTT. Encoded protein: CASSHMGQNTEAFF.

This rearrangement joins TRBV30 to TRBJ2-5; 8 nucleotides match TRBD2. Per the germline V gene, CDR1 is GTSNPN and CDR2 is SVGIG (reference sequence). The CDR3 contains 14 residues. V was pared by 8 bases and J by 3 bases, with 11 bases of the junction left unmatched. CDR3 protein: CARSRGGSEETQYF. Here the CDR3 DNA reads TGTGCCAGATCCCGGGGGGGGTCCGAAGAGACCCAGTACTTC.

The chain employs TRBV7-2 and TRBJ1-2, with D hard to call. The CDR3 has 14 amino acids. V dropped 1 base and J dropped 6 bases, with 12 bases sitting between them. Germline CDR1 is SGHTA and CDR2 is FQGNSA. Here the CDR3 DNA reads TGTGCCAGCAGCTTAGACCGGGCCTCTGATGGCTACACCTTC. Its protein is CASSLDRASDGYTF.

The chain couples TRBV5-1 to TRBJ2-4, with unresolved D. CDR1 SGHRS and CDR2 YFSETQ come from the germline V gene. The CDR3 has 16 amino acids. V lost 0 bases to trimming and J lost 7 bases, with 17 bases between them. The CDR3 bases are TGCGCCAGCAGCTTGGATTTGAGCATACGTCCCAACATTCAGTACTTC. Its translation: CASSLDLSIRPNIQYF.

The V and J genes are TRBV5-5 and TRBJ2-5; 9 positions match TRBD1. With V trimmed by 4 bases and J by 4 bases, 14 bases remained unmatched. CDR3 length: 17 residues. CDR1 SGHKS and CDR2 YYEKEE come from the germline V gene (reference sequence). The CDR3 DNA follows: TGTGCCAGCAGCGACCAAATACGGACAGGGGTTGGAGAGACCCAGTACTTC. It is translated as CASSDQIRTGVGETQYF.

The V call is TRBV25-1, the J call TRBJ2-7, with TRBD1 identical over 10 bases. This CDR3 spans 13 amino acids. Germline V CDR1 and CDR2: MGHDK, SYGVNS. V lost 4 bases to trimming and J lost 5 bases; unmatched junction nucleotides: 2. CDR3 region: CASSGQGAHEQYF. The CDR3 DNA reads TGTGCCAGCAGTGGACAGGGGGCCCACGAGCAGTACTTC.

This chain uses TRBV6-5 with TRBJ2-5; 9 positions agree with TRBD1. V shed 6 bases, J shed 5 bases, and the junction held 7 bases outside the gene matches. Germline V lookup: CDR1 MNHEY, CDR2 SVGAGI. This CDR3 comprises 14 residues. CDR3 loop: CASRVQGARETQYF. CDR3 DNA: TGTGCCAGCAGGGTACAGGGGGCAAGGGAGACCCAGTACTTC.

The chain carries TRBV6-1 and TRBJ1-5; D call uncertain. The CDR3 spans 14 residues. Germline-derived CDR1 and CDR2 are MNHNS and SASEGT. Trimming stripped 11 bases from V and 0 bases from J, with 14 bases between. CDR3 loop: CARPGTVSNQPQHF. The CDR3 DNA reads TGTGCCCGCCCAGGCACCGTTAGCAATCAGCCCCAGCATTTT.

Only one count was recorded for this clone. CDR3 protein: CASIKTGWDEAFF. The CDR3 DNA is TGTGCCAGCATTAAGACAGGGTGGGATGAAGCTTTCTTT. The V and J genes are TRBV6-1 and TRBJ1-1; 7 bases match TRBD1. V lost 7 bases to trimming and J lost 7 bases; unmatched junction nucleotides: 9. Germline CDR1 MNHNS, CDR2 SASEGT. This CDR3 comprises 13 residues.

The chain uses TRBV5-4 and TRBJ1-2; D possibly corresponds to TRBD1 (6 bases). The CDR3 contains 14 residues. The germline V gene has CDR1 SGHNT and CDR2 YYREEE (reference sequence). V was clipped by 3 bases and J by 0 bases, with 9 bases between them. The CDR3 region is CASSWGQANYGYTF. DNA for the CDR3: TGTGCCAGCAGCTGGGGACAAGCTAACTATGGCTACACCTTC.

V usage is TRBV7-2 and J usage is TRBJ1-3; D perhaps matches TRBD1 (6 bases). CDR1 and CDR2 from the germline V gene are SGHTA and FQGNSA. The CDR3 has 12 residues. The germline V and J ends were trimmed by 10 bases and 4 bases, with 11 bases remaining between them. In DNA form, the CDR3 reads TGTGCCACCAGGGGATCCGGAAACACCATATATTTT. Residues: CATRGSGNTIYF.

This clone was seen only once. Other DNA sequences in this specimen translate into the identical CDR3. The chain has TRBV29-1 and TRBJ1-1, with D unclear. The CDR3 loop spans 13 amino acids. The V and J ends lost 1 base and 0 bases respectively, with 6 bases between them. Germline V gene sequence: CDR1 SQVTM, CDR2 ANQGSEA. CDR3 DNA sequence: TGCAGCGTTGAAGGACTCCTGAACACTGAAGCTTTCTTT. This gives the protein CSVEGLLNTEAFF.

The sample holds a few counts of this clone. This sequence joins TRBV2 and TRBJ2-7; TRBD1 aligns across 8 bases. Germline V lookup: CDR1 SNHLY, CDR2 FYNNEI. Unmatched junction bases numbered 10, after V lost 3 bases and J lost 6 bases. The CDR3 has 15 residues. CDR3 sequence (DNA): TGTGCCAGCAGTGATGGTTTGGGCAGGGGGCGCGAGCAGTACTTC. As protein: CASSDGLGRGREQYF.